This note documents a single TCR beta chain sequence. The data derive from a study of blood T cell repertoires in COVID-19. Sequenced by immunoSEQ multiplex PCR; TCRdb stores in-frame clones only, minus some. The sample includes under 200,000 clones, approximately 81% of them seen just once. There are 14 residues in the CDR3. In germline, CDR1 is SGHAT, CDR2 FQNNGV. V dropped 1 base and J dropped 3; count of bases not matched to a gene: 3. The sample was peripheral blood. This clonotype was obtained from a man aged 18-30 years with active or convalescent COVID-19. The chain joins TRBV11-2 to TRBJ2-7; 7 positions agree with TRBD1. As DNA, the CDR3 is TGTGCCAGCAGCTTAGCGGCAGGGGGCTACGAGCAGTACTTC. Its translation is CASSLAAGGYEQYF.